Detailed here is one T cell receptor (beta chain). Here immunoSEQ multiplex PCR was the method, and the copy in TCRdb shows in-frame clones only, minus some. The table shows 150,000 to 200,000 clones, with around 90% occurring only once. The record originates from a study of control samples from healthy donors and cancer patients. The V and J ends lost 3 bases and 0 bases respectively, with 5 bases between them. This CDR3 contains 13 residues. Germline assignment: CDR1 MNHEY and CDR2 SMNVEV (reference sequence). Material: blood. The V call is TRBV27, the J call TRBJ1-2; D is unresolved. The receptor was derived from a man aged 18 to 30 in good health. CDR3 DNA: TGTGCCAGCAGTTTCTCAGCTAACTATGGCTACACCTTC. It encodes CASSFSANYGYTF.